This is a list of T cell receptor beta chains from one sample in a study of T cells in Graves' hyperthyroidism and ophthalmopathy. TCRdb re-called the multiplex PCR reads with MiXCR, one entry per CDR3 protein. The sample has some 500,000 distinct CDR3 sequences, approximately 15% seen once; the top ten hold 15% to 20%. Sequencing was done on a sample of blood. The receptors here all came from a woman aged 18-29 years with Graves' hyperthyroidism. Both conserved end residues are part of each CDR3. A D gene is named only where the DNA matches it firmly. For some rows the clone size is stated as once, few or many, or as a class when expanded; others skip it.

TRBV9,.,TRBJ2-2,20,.,CASSPRMWRQTLPNTGELFF,TGTGCCAGCAGCCCCCGAATGTGGAGACAGACTCTACCGAACACCGGGGAGCTGTTTTTT
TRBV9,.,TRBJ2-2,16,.,CASSVAQVKNTGELFF,TGTGCCAGCAGCGTAGCACAGGTTAAGAACACCGGGGAGCTGTTTTTT
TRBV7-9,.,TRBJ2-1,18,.,CASSPFLASRLVGGEQFF,TGTGCCAGCAGCCCATTCCTAGCATCCCGACTAGTGGGAGGTGAGCAGTTCTTC
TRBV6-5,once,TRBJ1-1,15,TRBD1,CASSYGGTGGPEAFF,TGTGCCAGCAGTTACGGGGGGACAGGAGGACCTGAAGCTTTCTTT
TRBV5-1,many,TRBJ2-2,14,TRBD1,CASSLQGDTGELFF,TGCGCCAGCAGCCTACAGGGGGACACCGGGGAGCTGTTTTTT
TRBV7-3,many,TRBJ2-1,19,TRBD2,CASSPGLAGGGGSYNEQFF,TGTGCCAGCAGCCCAGGACTAGCGGGAGGGGGGGGGTCCTACAATGAGCAGTTCTTC
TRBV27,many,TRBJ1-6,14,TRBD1,CASSHGQGGAALHF,TGTGCCAGCAGTCACGGACAGGGGGGTGCGGCCCTCCACTTT
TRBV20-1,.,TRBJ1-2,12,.,CSARGRDGGYTF,TGCAGTGCTAGAGGACGGGACGGCGGGTACACCTTC
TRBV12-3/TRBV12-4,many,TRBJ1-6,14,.,CASSLMTANSPLHF,TGTGCCAGCAGTTTGATGACGGCCAATTCACCCCTCCACTTT
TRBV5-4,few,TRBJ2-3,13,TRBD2,CASSDQRGDTQYF,TGTGCCAGCAGCGACCAGCGGGGAGATACGCAGTATTTT